This T cell receptor beta chain was sequenced in a study of metastatic and nonmetastatic thyroid tumors. Whole-study context: Repertoire comparisons spanned blood and tumor or nodule tissue from malignant and benign thyroid patients.

No patient received treatment before thyroid surgery. The ends were cut back, 4 bases at V and 2 bases at J, with 17 bases in the middle. The CDR3 has 16 amino acids. Germline CDR1 LNHDA, CDR2 SQIVND (reference sequence). Through MiXCR, TCRdb re-clonotyped the PCR reads. The sample records some 15,000 clones, approximately 31% being singletons. V is TRBV19 and J is TRBJ1-2, with D unclear. The origin of this receptor is a male donor with papillary thyroid cancer or a benign thyroid nodule (not recorded which). Some clones in this sample may be carry-over from other donors' samples. Specimen: tumor tissue. The CDR3 region is CASSTTEQPKNYGYTF. CDR3 sequence (DNA): TGTGCCAGTAGTACGACGGAACAGCCGAAGAACTATGGCTACACCTTC.